These 15 T cell receptor beta chains originate from one sample sequenced in a study of blood T cell repertoires in COVID-19. This table comes from immunoSEQ multiplex PCR, and its TCRdb copy is limited to in-frame clones, with some not included. The sample lists roughly 200,000 clones, about 88% occurring once. What was sequenced was peripheral blood. The receptors stem from a man between 18 and 35 years old with active or convalescent COVID-19.

The chain is built from TRBV29-1 and TRBJ1-2; D uncertain. This CDR3 contains 14 residues. Per the germline V gene, CDR1 is SQVTM and CDR2 is ANQGSEA. V was pared by 0 bases and J by 4 bases, with 12 bases between. CDR3 nucleotide sequence: TGCAGCGTTGAAGAAGGAGCGGGGATCTATGGCTACACCTTC. Translating it yields CSVEEGAGIYGYTF.

This chain links TRBV6-5 with TRBJ2-3; TRBD1 might be the D (6 bases). The CDR3 totals 14 residues. The germline CDR1 and CDR2 sequences are MNHEY and SVGAGI. The ends were cut back, 7 bases at V and 3 bases at J, with 14 bases in the middle. The CDR3 loop is CASTRGQTTDTQYF. The CDR3 DNA sequence: TGTGCCAGCACCCGAGGACAGACTACAGATACGCAGTATTTT.

The rearrangement links TRBV4-1 to TRBJ2-5; a weak D match, TRBD1 (8 bases). The CDR3 runs to 13 residues. Germline-derived CDR1 and CDR2 are MGHRA and YSYEKL. V gave up 5 bases and J gave up 5 bases, with 12 bases separating them. CDR3 DNA sequence: TGCGCCAGCAGCGGACAGGGAGGGGAGACCCAGTACTTC. Translated, it gives CASSGQGGETQYF.

This clone is a singleton in its sample. The J gene is TRBJ2-7, the V gene TRBV19, with 7 bases matching TRBD2. V dropped 8 bases and J dropped 6; count of bases not matched to a gene: 7. The CDR3 contains 12 residues. The germline V gene encodes CDR1 LNHDA and CDR2 SQIVND (reference sequence). This CDR3 reads CASGSSGGEQYF. The CDR3 DNA follows: TGTGCCAGTGGGTCTTCGGGAGGCGAGCAGTACTTC.

The chain has TRBV7-9 and TRBJ1-4; tentative D call: TRBD1 (5 bases). Germline CDR1 is SEHNR and CDR2 is FQNEAQ (reference sequence). The CDR3 runs to 14 residues. The ends were cut back, 5 bases at V and 4 bases at J, with 11 bases in the middle. The CDR3 region has the DNA TGTGCCAGCAGCCCCCCCAGGGTTAATGAAAAACTGTTTTTT. This encodes CASSPPRVNEKLFF.

This sequence joins TRBV3-1 (or the pseudogene TRBV3-2) and TRBJ2-2; D unresolved. V shed 5 bases and J shed 4 bases, with 8 bases lying between them. The CDR3 is 13 residues long. CDR1 is LGHDT and CDR2 is YNNKEL in the germline V gene (reference sequence). The CDR3 bases are TGTGCCAGCAGCTCGACATCCACCGGGGAGCTGTTTTTT. It specifies CASSSTSTGELFF.

The CDR3 is CASSQVAFFDEQYF. The CDR3 DNA follows: TGTGCCAGCAGCCAAGTAGCGTTTTTCGACGAGCAGTACTTC. This chain links TRBV6-5 with TRBJ2-7; possible D gene TRBD2, 5 bases. The V end lost 6 bases, the J end lost 5 bases, and 17 bases lay between the germline ends. This CDR3 spans 14 amino acids. Per germline, CDR1 MNHEY and CDR2 SVGAGI.

This clone was detected once. This chain uses TRBV21-1 with TRBJ1-1. TRBV21-1 is tagged as a pseudogene. CDR3 size: 14 residues. The CDR3, as DNA: TGTGCCAGCAGCAAATTAGTTGGGAACACTGAAGCTTTCTTT. Amino acid sequence: CASSKLVGNTEAFF.

The CDR3 nucleotides read TGTGCTTTGGACGGGCGGACTACCGGAAGGGAGCTGTTTTTT. It yields the protein CALDGRTTGRELFF. The chain has TRBV30 and TRBJ2-2, with D tentatively TRBD2 (6 bases). The germline V gene encodes CDR1 GTSNPN and CDR2 SVGIG (reference sequence). The CDR3 is 14 residues long.

This clone was detected only once. The CDR3 DNA reads TGTGCCAGCAGTGGAACTAGCGGGGTTGCAGAGACCCAGTACTTC. It codes for CASSGTSGVAETQYF. The chain recombines TRBV2 with TRBJ2-5, with 10 positions matching TRBD2. Germline V gives CDR1 SNHLY, CDR2 FYNNEI. This CDR3 contains 15 residues. V trimming: 4 bases; J trimming: 4 bases; junction bases outside the gene matches: 6.

This chain joins TRBV29-1 and TRBJ2-3; TRBD2 matches 11 bases. With V trimmed by 3 bases and J by 3 bases, 8 bases remained unmatched. This CDR3 is 16 amino acids long. Germline assignment: CDR1 SQVTM and CDR2 ANQGSEA. The CDR3: CSVESSGRMRTDTQYF. The CDR3 DNA reads as TGCAGCGTTGAGTCTAGCGGGAGGATGAGGACAGATACGCAGTATTTT.

The V and J genes are TRBV11-2 and TRBJ2-3, with a possible D match to TRBD1 (6 bases). Trimming took off 4 bases at V and 3 bases at J, with 17 bases between the two ends. The CDR3 length is 16 residues. The V gene's germline CDR1 is SGHAT and CDR2 FQNNGV. CDR3 in amino acids: CASSSLQGPGTDTQYF. The CDR3, as DNA: TGTGCCAGCAGCTCACTACAGGGACCCGGGACAGATACGCAGTATTTT.

This chain connects TRBV6-1 to TRBJ1-2; 10 nucleotides agree with TRBD1. V was clipped by 3 bases and J by 8 bases; unmatched bases: 6. The germline V gene encodes CDR1 MNHNS and CDR2 SASEGT. This CDR3 region has 14 residues. CDR3 residues: CASSEEGTGAGYTF. CDR3 coding DNA: TGTGCCAGCAGTGAGGAGGGGACAGGGGCCGGCTACACCTTC.

This clone was seen at least ten times. This rearrangement joins TRBV30 to TRBJ1-2; 9 nucleotides line up with TRBD1. The CDR3 contains 14 residues. Trimming removed 5 bases from V and 5 bases from J; junction bases left unmatched: 9. Germline loops: CDR1 GTSNPN, CDR2 SVGIG (reference sequence). The DNA of the CDR3 is TGTGCCTGGGCACCGGGACAGGGATTGTATGGCTACACCTTC. This codes for CAWAPGQGLYGYTF.

V gene TRBV27 combines with J gene TRBJ1-6, with D possibly TRBD1 on 5 matching bases. V gave up 4 bases and J gave up 5 bases, with 15 bases separating them. The germline gives CDR1 MNHEY, CDR2 SMNVEV (reference sequence). CDR3 length: 16 amino acids. CDR3 nucleotides: TGTGCCAGCAGTTCAGCCGGGGGTATAAATAATTCACCCCTCCACTTT. Translation: CASSSAGGINNSPLHF.